The sequence of this T cell receptor beta chain was determined in a study of T-cell memory formation after mild COVID-19. This clonotype was recorded at least ten times. TCRdb called the 5' RACE reads again in MiXCR, with one record for every CDR3 protein. The sample contains a few hundred thousand distinct CDR3 sequences, about a sixth of which appear only once. There are 14 residues in the CDR3. Germline V gives CDR1 SGHVS, CDR2 FQNEAQ. V lost 7 bases and J lost 5, with 17 bases in between. The TCR originated in a man between 18 and 29 years old who had mild COVID-19 (a few samples of this study predate the infection). Cell type and time point are not known. The rearrangement joins TRBV7-8 to TRBJ1-1; a weak D match, TRBD1 (5 bases). What was sequenced was PBMCs or a T cell subset sorted from them (not recorded which). This CDR3 reads CASTMNQGRTEAFF. The DNA of the CDR3 is TGTGCCAGCACCATGAACCAGGGTAGGACTGAAGCTTTCTTT.